These 23 T cell receptor beta chains originate from one sample sequenced in a study of shared clonotypes between healthy human individuals (TCRdb year 2020). Libraries were prepared through the immunoSEQ multiplex PCR assay. The table was pulled from immuneACCESS by TCRdb, which kept in-frame rearrangements only. Such tables lose some clones; where checked, under half of the loss comes from unresolved V genes, and the rest has no known cause. This sample holds some 2.1 million clones; 90% to 95% were observed only once. 0.13% of the sample goes to the ten largest clones. Sequencing was carried out using naive CD4+ T cells sorted from blood. Taken with the paper, the label for cell subset or site translates to: CD45RA+ positively selected. Every receptor here comes from a young man in good health.

This sequence joins TRBV7-2 and TRBJ2-3, with D unclear. V lost 4 bases and J lost 7, with 6 bases in between. Looked up from germline, CDR1 is SGHTA and CDR2 is FQGNSA. The length of the CDR3 is 11 residues. CDR3 residues: CASSSSYTQYF. As DNA, the CDR3 is TGTGCCAGCAGCTCCTCCTATACGCAGTATTTT.

The chain employs TRBV14 and TRBJ1-4; tentative D call: TRBD1 (5 bases). The length of the CDR3 is 16 residues. Germline CDR1 SGHDN, CDR2 FVKESK. The V and J ends lost 0 bases and 5 bases respectively, with 13 bases between them. CDR3 loop: CASSQDRRAGNEKLFF. The CDR3, as DNA: TGTGCCAGCAGCCAAGATCGCAGGGCAGGGAATGAAAAACTGTTTTTT.

Concerning this clone: This same CDR3 is encoded by further DNA sequences in the sample. This chain connects TRBV18 to TRBJ2-7, with D uncertain. The CDR3 is 12 amino acids. The V end lost 3 bases, the J end lost 3 bases, and 6 bases lay between the germline ends. CDR1 is KGHSH, CDR2 LQKENI, per germline. This CDR3 reads CASSPGNYEQYF. The CDR3, as DNA: TGTGCCAGCTCACCGGGGAACTACGAGCAGTACTTC.

The DNA for the CDR3 is TGTGCCAGCTCACCACGGGATTCAGCTAATGAAAAACTGTTTTTT. Translated, it gives CASSPRDSANEKLFF. The chain carries TRBV18 and TRBJ1-4; no definite D call. The germline V and J ends were trimmed by 1 base and 3 bases, with 9 bases remaining between them. The CDR3 spans 15 residues. The V gene's germline CDR1 is KGHSH and CDR2 LQKENI.

The genes are TRBV4-2 and TRBJ2-1, with 9 positions matching TRBD2. The CDR3 runs to 14 residues. The germline gives CDR1 LGHNA, CDR2 YNFKEQ. Trimming took 3 bases from V and 4 from J; bases not matched to a gene: 1. CDR3 nucleotides: TGTGCCAGCAGCCAGAGCGGGGGGTACAATGAGCAGTTCTTC. Translation gives CASSQSGGYNEQFF.

The chain carries TRBV15 and TRBJ2-3, with no clear D. This CDR3 comprises 13 residues. In germline, CDR1 is LNHNV, CDR2 YYDKDF (reference sequence). Trimming cost V 4 bases and J 3 bases, with 8 bases left between them. CDR3 in amino acids: CATSIQETDTQYF. CDR3 coding DNA: TGTGCCACCAGCATCCAGGAGACAGATACGCAGTATTTT.

The CDR3 region is CASSYFRTGEKLFF. The CDR3 DNA reads TGTGCCAGCAGTTACTTCAGGACTGGAGAAAAACTGTTTTTT. V and J are TRBV6-6 and TRBJ1-4; D remains unclear. Germline loops: CDR1 MNHNY, CDR2 SVGAGI (reference sequence). Trimming took 1 base from V and 8 from J, leaving 11 bases between them. The CDR3 is 14 residues long.

The genes are TRBV5-4 and TRBJ2-7; possibly TRBD2 for D (7 bases). CDR1 is SGHNT and CDR2 is YYREEE in the germline V gene (reference sequence). Between the trimmed V and J ends, which lost 4 bases and 3 bases, there was a span of 20 bases. CDR3 length: 16 amino acids. CDR3 coding DNA: TGTGCCAGCAGCCCCCGCTCTCGGGGGGCTCTCTACGAGCAGTACTTC. Its protein product is CASSPRSRGALYEQYF.

The genes are TRBV28 and TRBJ1-2; maybe TRBD1 (5 bases). This CDR3 spans 13 amino acids. CDR1 and CDR2 (germline): MDHEN, SYDVKM. The ends were cut back, 5 bases at V and 4 bases at J, with 11 bases in the middle. The CDR3 DNA follows: TGTGCCAGCAGTCAGACAGTATCCTATGGCTACACCTTC. This translates into CASSQTVSYGYTF.

The chain links TRBV2 to TRBJ2-1; no firm D call. Trimming pared 7 bases from V and 5 bases from J, leaving 9 bases between. The CDR3 totals 12 residues. Germline CDR1 and CDR2: SNHLY and FYNNEI. The CDR3 spells CASIIRDNEQFF. The CDR3 coding sequence is TGTGCCAGCATAATTCGAGACAATGAGCAGTTCTTC. Full variable domain (rest looked up from reference TRBV2 and TRBJ2-1): EPEVTQTPSHQVTQMGQEVILRCVPISNHLYFYWYRQILGQKVEFLVSFYNNEISEKSEIFDDQFSVERPDGSNFTLKIRSTKLEDSAMYFCASIIRDNEQFFGPGTRLTVL.

Points on this clone: This specimen includes other DNA sequences encoding the same CDR3. The V and J genes are TRBV18 and TRBJ2-7; D call uncertain. Germline CDR1 and CDR2: KGHSH and LQKENI. The CDR3 sequence is 14 residues long. V was pared by 5 bases and J by 3 bases, with 14 bases between. CDR3 residues: CASSTTAGDYEQYF. Written as DNA, the CDR3 is TGTGCCAGCTCAACTACGGCCGGAGACTACGAGCAGTACTTC.

V gene TRBV5-4 combines with J gene TRBJ2-3; 10 bases fit TRBD1. The germline gives CDR1 SGHNT, CDR2 YYREEE (reference sequence). With 5 bases clipped from V and 5 bases from J, the junction kept 11 bases outside the gene matches. The CDR3 consists of 16 residues. The DNA of the CDR3 is TGTGCCAGCAGACTCTCCGGGACAGGGGTGGTAGATACGCAGTATTTT. Amino acids: CASRLSGTGVVDTQYF.

The chain joins TRBV5-4 to TRBJ2-5, with TRBD1 matching 7 bases. This CDR3 has 16 residues. Germline CDR1 SGHNT, CDR2 YYREEE (reference sequence). The V and J ends lost 3 bases and 5 bases, in that order; junction bases with no gene match: 13. The DNA for the CDR3 is TGTGCCAGCAGCTCAACCGGGACAGCCTTGGGGGAGACCCAGTACTTC. It encodes CASSSTGTALGETQYF. Filled out from reference TRBV5-4 and TRBJ2-5, the complete variable domain reads ETGVTQSPTHLIKTRGQQVTLRCSSQSGHNTVSWYQQALGQGPQFIFQYYREEENGRGNFPPRFSGLQFPNYSSELNVNALELDDSALYLCASSSTGTALGETQYFGPGTRLLVL.

The CDR3 spells CVRPREPNTQYF. The DNA of the CDR3 is TGTGTTCGTCCCCGGGAGCCGAATACGCAGTATTTT. This sequence joins TRBV30 and TRBJ2-3, with D tentatively TRBD2 (6 bases). This CDR3 has 12 amino acids. Germline V lookup: CDR1 GTSNPN, CDR2 SVGIG (reference sequence).

CDR3 residues: CASSLEGRGNQPQHF. The CDR3 region has the DNA TGTGCCAGCAGTTTAGAGGGGCGCGGCAATCAGCCCCAGCATTTT. V is TRBV28 and J is TRBJ1-5; maybe TRBD1 (5 bases). Trimming pared 2 bases from V and 2 bases from J, leaving 10 bases between. The germline V gene has CDR1 MDHEN and CDR2 SYDVKM. The CDR3 totals 15 residues.

The V gene is TRBV19, the J gene TRBJ2-3; 7 positions agree with TRBD1. Losses at the gene ends were 5 bases for V and 4 bases for J; bases not matched to a gene: 6. The CDR3 totals 14 residues. Germline V gene data show CDR1 as LNHDA and CDR2 as SQIVND (reference sequence). This CDR3 is CASSETGRPDTQYF. In DNA form, the CDR3 reads TGTGCCAGTAGTGAGACAGGGCGACCAGATACGCAGTATTTT.

CDR3 region: CASTKGPLTGELFF. The CDR3 DNA is TGTGCCAGCACCAAGGGCCCTTTAACCGGGGAGCTGTTTTTT. This chain links TRBV25-1 with TRBJ2-2; D ambiguous. Germline loops: CDR1 MGHDK, CDR2 SYGVNS. The CDR3 consists of 14 residues. The V gene lost 7 bases and the J gene lost 5 bases, with 14 bases spanning the gap.

This chain uses TRBV6-5 with TRBJ1-1, with 9 bases identical to TRBD1. The CDR3 consists of 14 residues. Germline V gene data show CDR1 as MNHEY and CDR2 as SVGAGI. V gave up 5 bases and J gave up 1 base; unmatched junction bases: 2. The CDR3 region is CASSGQGRNTEAFF. The CDR3 region has the DNA TGTGCCAGCAGTGGACAGGGGCGGAACACTGAAGCTTTCTTT.

The chain is built from TRBV30 and TRBJ2-7; D unresolved. CDR3 length equals 14 residues. The V gene lost 0 bases and the J gene lost 5 bases, with 14 bases spanning the gap. CDR1 and CDR2 (germline): GTSNPN, SVGIG (reference sequence). The CDR3 is CAWSVLGFRDEQYF. For the CDR3, the DNA is TGTGCCTGGAGTGTTCTAGGGTTTCGCGACGAGCAGTACTTC.

A remark on this clone: Other DNA sequences from this sample encode an identical CDR3 as well. The rearrangement uses TRBV19 and TRBJ2-3; D is possibly TRBD1 (5 bases). CDR3 length equals 15 residues. The germline gives CDR1 LNHDA, CDR2 SQIVND (reference sequence). Trimming cost V 5 bases and J 1 base, with 13 bases left between them. The CDR3 DNA is TGTGCCAGTAGTCGGTCAGGGCTCGGCACAGATACGCAGTATTTT. Amino acids: CASSRSGLGTDTQYF.

V gene TRBV6-5 combines with J gene TRBJ2-7; D possibly matches TRBD1 or TRBD2 (5 bases each). The CDR3 contains 15 residues. V lost 4 bases to trimming and J lost 5 bases, with 18 bases between them. CDR1 is MNHEY, CDR2 SVGAGI, per germline. For the CDR3, the DNA is TGTGCCAGCAGTTTAGGTTTGGGGACCCCCAACGAGCAGTACTTC. This codes for CASSLGLGTPNEQYF.

The rearrangement joins TRBV5-6 to TRBJ2-1; 8 bases line up with TRBD2. The CDR3 is 16 residues long. V gave up 1 base and J gave up 0 bases; unmatched junction bases: 3. CDR1 is SGHDT, CDR2 YYEEEE, per germline. The CDR3 is CASSLPGGPSYNEQFF. The CDR3 DNA is TGTGCCAGCAGCTTGCCGGGAGGGCCCTCCTACAATGAGCAGTTCTTC.

Regarding this clone: The junction and the germline gene differ at one end; a read error may be behind it. V and J are TRBV7-7 and TRBJ2-7; D is undetermined. CDR1 and CDR2 (germline): SSHAT, FNYEAQ (reference sequence). CDR3 length: 13 amino acids. The DNA of the CDR3 is TGTGCTAGCAGCCGAGGACCGAAGCTAGAGCAGTACTTC. The encoded protein is CASSRGPKLEQYF. The whole variable domain, filled in from reference TRBV7-7 and TRBJ2-7, reads GAGVSQSPRYKVTKRGQDVTLRCDPISSHATLYWYQQALGQGPEFLTYFNYEAQPDKSGLPSDRFSAERPEGSISTLTIQRTEQRDSAMYRCASSRGPKLEQYFGPGTRLTVT.